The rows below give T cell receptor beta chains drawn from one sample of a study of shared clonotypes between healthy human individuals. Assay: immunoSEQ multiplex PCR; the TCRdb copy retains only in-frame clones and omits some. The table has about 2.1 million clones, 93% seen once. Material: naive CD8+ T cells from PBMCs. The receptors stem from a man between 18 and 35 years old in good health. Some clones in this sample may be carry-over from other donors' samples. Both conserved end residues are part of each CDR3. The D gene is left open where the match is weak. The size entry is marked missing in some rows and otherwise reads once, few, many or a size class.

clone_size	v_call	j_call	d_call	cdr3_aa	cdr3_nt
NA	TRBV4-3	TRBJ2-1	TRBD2	CASSARWVSGIYNEQFF	TGCGCCAGCAGCGCTCGATGGGTTAGCGGGATTTACAATGAGCAGTTCTTC
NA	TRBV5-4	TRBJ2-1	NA	CASSFRGAVKEFF	TGTGCCAGCAGCTTTCGGGGGGCCGTGAAGGAGTTCTTC
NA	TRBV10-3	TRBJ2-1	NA	CAILGGSEQFF	TGTGCCATTCTGGGGGGCAGTGAGCAGTTCTTC
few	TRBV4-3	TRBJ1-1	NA	CASSQGGGLAEAFF	TGCGCCAGCAGCCAAGGAGGGGGGCTAGCTGAAGCTTTCTTT
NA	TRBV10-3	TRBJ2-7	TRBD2	CAISEGSSGFYEQYF	TGTGCCATCAGTGAAGGTTCTAGCGGGTTCTACGAGCAGTACTTC
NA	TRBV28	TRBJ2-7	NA	CASSRLVTSDEQYF	TGTGCCAGCAGTAGGTTAGTGACAAGTGACGAGCAGTACTTC
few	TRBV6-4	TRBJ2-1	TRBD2	CASSVAAGGDEQFF	TGTGCCAGCAGTGTCGCAGCGGGAGGGGATGAGCAGTTCTTC
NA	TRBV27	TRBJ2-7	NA	CASSLGRGFGSYEQYF	TGTGCCAGCAGTCTGGGGAGGGGGTTTGGGTCCTACGAGCAGTACTTC
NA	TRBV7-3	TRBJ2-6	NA	CASSPTGTYSGANVLTF	TGTGCCAGCAGCCCAACCGGGACATACTCTGGGGCCAACGTCCTGACTTTC
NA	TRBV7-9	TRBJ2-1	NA	CASSAHSNEQFF	TGTGCCAGCAGCGCGCACAGCAATGAGCAGTTCTTC
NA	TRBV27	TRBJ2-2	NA	CASSLSGRELFF	TGTGCCAGCAGTTTATCTGGCCGGGAGCTGTTTTTT
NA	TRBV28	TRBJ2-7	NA	CASRPRAPSSYEQYF	TGTGCCAGCAGACCACGGGCACCGAGCTCCTACGAGCAGTACTTC
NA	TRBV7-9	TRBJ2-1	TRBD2	CASSPGLAGANEQFF	TGTGCCAGCAGCCCCGGACTAGCGGGAGCCAATGAGCAGTTCTTC
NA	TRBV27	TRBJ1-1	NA	CASKLSGGNTEAFF	TGTGCCAGCAAGTTAAGTGGTGGGAACACTGAAGCTTTCTTT
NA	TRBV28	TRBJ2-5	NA	CASSLGAIQETQYF	TGTGCCAGCAGTTTAGGGGCAATACAAGAGACCCAGTACTTC
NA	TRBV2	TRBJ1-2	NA	CASSEVEGTRGGYTF	TGTGCCAGCAGTGAAGTAGAGGGCACGAGAGGTGGCTACACCTTC
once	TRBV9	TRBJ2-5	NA	CASSPERTLKETQYF	TGTGCCAGCAGCCCCGAACGGACCTTGAAAGAGACCCAGTACTTC
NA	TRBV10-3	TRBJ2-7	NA	CAISESAPYEQYF	TGTGCCATCAGTGAGTCTGCCCCCTACGAGCAGTACTTC
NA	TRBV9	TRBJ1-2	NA	CASSGTTGSHYGYTF	TGTGCCAGCAGCGGTACAACAGGGTCGCACTATGGCTACACCTTC
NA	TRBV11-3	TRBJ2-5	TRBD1	CASSLSPGGVETQYF	TGTGCCAGCAGCTTAAGTCCAGGGGGCGTAGAGACCCAGTACTTC
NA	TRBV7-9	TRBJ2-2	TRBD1	CASKGAANTGELFF	TGTGCCAGCAAGGGGGCGGCGAACACCGGGGAGCTGTTTTTT
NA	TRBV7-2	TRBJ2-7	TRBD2	CASSLLIAGGPYEQYF	TGTGCCAGCAGCTTGTTAATAGCGGGAGGTCCCTACGAGCAGTACTTC
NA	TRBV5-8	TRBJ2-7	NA	CASSSYLSSYEQYF	TGTGCCAGCAGCTCTTACCTTAGCTCCTACGAGCAGTACTTC
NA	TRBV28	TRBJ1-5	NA	CASSYAVSNQPQHF	TGTGCCAGCAGTTACGCGGTTAGCAATCAGCCCCAGCATTTT
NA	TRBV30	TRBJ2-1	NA	CAWGPGESYNEQFF	TGTGCCTGGGGTCCGGGGGAGTCCTACAATGAGCAGTTCTTC
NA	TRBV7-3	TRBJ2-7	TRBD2	CASSPVTSGEQYF	TGTGCCAGCAGCCCGGTGACTAGCGGCGAGCAGTACTTC
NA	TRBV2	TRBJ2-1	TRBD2	CARGRDEQFF	TGTGCCCGGGGGAGGGATGAGCAGTTCTTC
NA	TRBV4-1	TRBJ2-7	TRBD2	CASSPQPSGILYEQYF	TGCGCCAGCAGCCCGCAACCTAGCGGGATCCTCTACGAGCAGTACTTC
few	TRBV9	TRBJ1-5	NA	CASSVGLGVQQPQHF	TGTGCCAGCAGCGTAGGGCTGGGAGTTCAACAGCCCCAGCATTTT
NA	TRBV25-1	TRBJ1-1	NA	CASSEWGTEAFF	TGTGCCAGCAGTGAATGGGGCACTGAAGCTTTCTTT
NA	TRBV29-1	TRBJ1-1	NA	CSVEDGGAEAFF	TGCAGCGTTGAGGACGGAGGCGCTGAAGCTTTCTTT
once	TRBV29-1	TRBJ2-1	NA	CSVVGTAYNEQFF	TGCAGCGTTGTGGGTACAGCTTACAATGAGCAGTTCTTC
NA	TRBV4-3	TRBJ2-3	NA	CASSQDWRGDTQYF	TGCGCCAGCAGCCAAGATTGGCGCGGAGATACGCAGTATTTT
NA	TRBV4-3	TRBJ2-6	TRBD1	CASSQDGTGPYPPSGANVLTF	TGCGCCAGCAGCCAAGATGGGACAGGGCCCTACCCCCCGTCTGGGGCCAACGTCCTGACTTTC
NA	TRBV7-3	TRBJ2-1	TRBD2	CASSLSAGRAYNEQFF	TGTGCCAGCAGCTTAAGTGCCGGGAGGGCCTACAATGAGCAGTTCTTC
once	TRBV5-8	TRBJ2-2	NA	CASSSGLDRYTGELFF	TGTGCCAGCAGCTCCGGACTCGACAGATACACCGGGGAGCTGTTTTTT
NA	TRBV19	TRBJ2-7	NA	CASSEYEGYEQYF	TGTGCCAGTAGTGAGTATGAGGGGTACGAGCAGTACTTC
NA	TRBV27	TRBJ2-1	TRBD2	CASSLSGGEGYNEQFF	TGTGCCAGCAGTTTATCGGGGGGGGAGGGCTACAATGAGCAGTTCTTC
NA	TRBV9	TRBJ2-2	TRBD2	CASSFSRTSGRANTGELFF	TGTGCCAGCAGCTTTTCCCGGACTAGCGGGAGGGCGAACACCGGGGAGCTGTTTTTT
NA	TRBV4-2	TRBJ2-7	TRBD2	CASSHGRASSYEQYF	TGTGCCAGCAGCCACGGGAGGGCCTCTTCCTACGAGCAGTACTTC
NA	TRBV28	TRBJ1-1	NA	CASSPGPGMNTEAFF	TGTGCCAGCAGTCCCGGCCCGGGCATGAACACTGAAGCTTTCTTT
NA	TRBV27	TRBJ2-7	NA	CASGRLSTRGPDYEQYF	TGTGCCAGCGGAAGACTGTCGACGCGTGGACCCGATTACGAGCAGTACTTC
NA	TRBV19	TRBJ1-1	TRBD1	CASSIPGGQHTEAFF	TGTGCCAGTAGTATCCCAGGGGGACAACACACTGAAGCTTTCTTT
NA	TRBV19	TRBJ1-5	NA	CASSASPGPLRHQPQHF	TGTGCCAGTAGTGCCTCTCCGGGCCCTCTTCGACATCAGCCCCAGCATTTT
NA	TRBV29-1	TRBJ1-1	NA	CSVWGRELVDTEAFF	TGCAGCGTTTGGGGCAGGGAATTGGTGGACACTGAAGCTTTCTTT
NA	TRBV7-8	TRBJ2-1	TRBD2	CASSLSSGTTYNEQFF	TGTGCCAGCAGCCTAAGTAGCGGGACGACCTACAATGAGCAGTTCTTC
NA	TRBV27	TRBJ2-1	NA	CASSLNWGKSLSSYNEQFF	TGTGCCAGCAGTTTAAATTGGGGGAAGTCCCTCAGCTCCTACAATGAGCAGTTCTTC
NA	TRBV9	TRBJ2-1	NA	CASSAPGEEGTNEQFF	TGTGCCAGCAGCGCACCAGGCGAGGAGGGAACCAATGAGCAGTTCTTC
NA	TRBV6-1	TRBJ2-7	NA	CASRAPTEYEQYF	TGTGCCAGCAGGGCCCCGACAGAGTACGAGCAGTACTTC
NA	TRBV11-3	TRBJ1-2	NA	CASTPSRTGYGYTF	TGTGCCAGCACCCCGAGCAGGACGGGCTATGGCTACACCTTC
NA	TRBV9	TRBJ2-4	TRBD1	CASSDRDRGNIQYF	TGTGCCAGCAGCGACCGGGACAGGGGAAACATTCAGTACTTC
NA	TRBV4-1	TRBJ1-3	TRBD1	CASSHPGDQGASGNTIYF	TGCGCCAGCAGCCATCCCGGAGACCAGGGGGCCTCTGGAAACACCATATATTTT